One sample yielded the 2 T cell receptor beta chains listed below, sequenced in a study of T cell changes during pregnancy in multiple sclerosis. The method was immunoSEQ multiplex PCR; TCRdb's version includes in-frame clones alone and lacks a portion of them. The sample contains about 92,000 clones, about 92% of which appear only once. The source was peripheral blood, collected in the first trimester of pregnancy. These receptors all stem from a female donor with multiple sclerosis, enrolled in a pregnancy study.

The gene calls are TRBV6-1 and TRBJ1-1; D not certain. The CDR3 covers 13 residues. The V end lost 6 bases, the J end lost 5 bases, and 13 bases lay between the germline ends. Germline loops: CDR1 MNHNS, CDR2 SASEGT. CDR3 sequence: CASSLNRATEAFF. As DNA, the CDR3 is TGTGCCAGCAGCTTAAACCGAGCGACTGAAGCTTTCTTT.

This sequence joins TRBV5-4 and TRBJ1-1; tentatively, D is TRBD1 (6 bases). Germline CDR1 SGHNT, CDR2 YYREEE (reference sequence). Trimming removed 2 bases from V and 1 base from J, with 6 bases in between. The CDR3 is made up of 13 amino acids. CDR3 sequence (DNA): TGTGCCAGCAGCTTCAGGGGGAACACTGAAGCTTTCTTT. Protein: CASSFRGNTEAFF.